This TCR beta chain appears in the sequencing data of a study of OX40 agonist ivuxolimab in advanced cancers. Profiled with immunoSEQ multiplex PCR; TCRdb holds only in-frame clones, not every one. The sample contains tens of thousands of clones, 70% to 90% of which appear only once. Autoimmune disease history or systemic immunosuppression led to patients being barred. Study-wide points: CD4+ T cells averaged fewer expanded clones than CD8+ T cells. The CD4+ and CD8+ T cells in the blood had expanded clonally by week 6 at 0.1 to 3.0 mg/kg.

As concerns this clone: As yet, its antigen is unknown.

CDR1 is MGHRA and CDR2 is YSYEKL in the germline V gene. CDR3 length: 15 amino acids. The ends lost 6 bases at V and 7 bases at J; junction bases unmatched: 11. Source: CD4+ or CD8+ T cells sorted from blood, taken in a trial of the OX40 agonist ivuxolimab. The chain has TRBV4-1 and TRBJ2-7; 11 nucleotides agree with TRBD1. The TCR originated in an adult with an advanced solid tumor such as melanoma, head and neck, liver or kidney cancer. The CDR3 is CASSRLGQGGYEQYF. Here the CDR3 DNA reads TGCGCCAGCAGTCGATTGGGACAGGGGGGCTATGAGCAGTACTTC.